Detailed here is one TCR beta chain. The data originate from a study of T cell clones after liver transplantation. This CDR3 is 15 amino acids long. Germline CDR1 and CDR2: LNHDA and SQIVND (reference sequence). Between the trimmed V and J ends, which lost 5 bases and 8 bases, there was a span of 21 bases. Assay: immunoSEQ multiplex PCR; the TCRdb copy retains only in-frame clones and omits some. The table lists over 50,000 clones, about 88% of them singletons. The source of this sequence is a human donor who received a liver transplant. This specimen consisted of CD4+ T cells from blood, obtained before liver transplant. The chain has TRBV19 and TRBJ1-2; D unresolved. The CDR3: CASSRSEGGVGGYTF. In DNA, the CDR3 is TGTGCCAGTAGTCGCAGCGAAGGAGGTGTTGGGGGCTACACCTTC.